Below are 25 T cell receptor beta chains sequenced from a single sample in a study of molecular identifiers for immune sequencing clone quantification. TCRdb itself ran the PCR reads through MiXCR, one entry per CDR3 protein. The table has some 580,000 distinct CDR3 sequences, 25% seen once. The sequenced sample consisted of naive CD8+ T cells from blood, with Jurkat cell RNA spiked in. Regarding subset: FACS-sorted CD8+CD4-CCR7+CD45RA+ naive T cells. Receptor source: a human donor in good health. Some libraries in this study had Jurkat cell RNA spiked in.

The chain is built from TRBV27 and TRBJ2-7; 7 bases line up with TRBD2. Germline V gene data show CDR1 as MNHEY and CDR2 as SMNVEV (reference sequence). This CDR3 spans 14 amino acids. Trimming cost V 4 bases and J 4 bases; bases outside gene matches: 7. Here the CDR3 reads CASSSRAGGYEQYF. CDR3 DNA: TGTGCCAGCAGTTCCCGGGCCGGGGGGTACGAGCAGTACTTC.

This chain joins TRBV9 and TRBJ1-2; D possibly corresponds to TRBD1 (6 bases). This CDR3 contains 16 residues. Germline-derived CDR1 and CDR2 are SGDLS and YYNGEE. V dropped 3 bases and J dropped 3 bases, with 18 bases sitting between them. The CDR3 is CASSEEGETGYYGYTF. The CDR3 DNA is TGTGCCAGCAGCGAGGAGGGGGAGACAGGTTACTATGGCTACACCTTC.

This clonotype was seen a few times. J is TRBJ2-7 and V is TRBV19; TRBD1 is a possible D gene (6 bases). Germline values: CDR1 LNHDA, CDR2 SQIVND (reference sequence). The CDR3 extends over 15 amino acids. Trimming left V 1 base short and J 0 bases short, with 10 bases between. Written as DNA, the CDR3 is TGTGCCAGTAGTATAGGAACAGGGTACTCCTACGAGCAGTACTTC. This gives the protein CASSIGTGYSYEQYF.

This chain uses TRBV20-1 with TRBJ2-7, with TRBD2 matching over 9 bases. CDR1 and CDR2 from the germline V gene are DFQATT and SNEGSKA (reference sequence). V lost 6 bases and J lost 0; bases outside the gene matches: 6. The CDR3 runs 14 residues. CDR3 in DNA: TGCAGTGCCGACTGGCGGGAGGGCTCCTACGAGCAGTACTTC. This translates into CSADWREGSYEQYF.

This clonotype appeared a few times. The chain couples TRBV27 to TRBJ2-7; the D call may be TRBD1 or TRBD2 (7 bases each). The germline V gene has CDR1 MNHEY and CDR2 SMNVEV (reference sequence). The CDR3 covers 17 residues. V dropped 2 bases and J dropped 5 bases, with 22 bases sitting between them. CDR3 amino acids: CASSLTPGTAGRNEQYF. CDR3 nucleotides: TGTGCCAGCAGTTTAACGCCAGGGACAGCGGGACGGAACGAGCAGTACTTC.

Turning to this clonotype: This sequence may be a read error, since a much larger clone differs from it by one base. This rearrangement joins TRBV2 to TRBJ2-3; 9 bases map to TRBD1. The germline gives CDR1 SNHLY, CDR2 FYNNEI. CDR3 size: 14 residues. The chain's CDR3 is CATGTGSSTDAQYF. The CDR3 nucleotides read TGTGCCACTGGGACAGGGAGTTCGACAGATGCGCAGTATTTT.

The chain joins TRBV20-1 to TRBJ2-5, with 9 bases that match TRBD1. The trim removed 3 bases at V and 3 bases at J, leaving 11 bases unmatched. The CDR3 has 16 residues. Germline lookup yields CDR1 DFQATT and CDR2 SNEGSKA (reference sequence). The CDR3 spells CSASLRDRELKETQYF. The CDR3 nucleotides are TGCAGTGCTAGCCTCCGGGACAGGGAATTAAAAGAGACCCAGTACTTC.

The chain is built from TRBV3-1 and TRBJ1-2; the D gene is possibly TRBD1 (5 bases). There are 15 residues in the CDR3. The germline CDR1 and CDR2 sequences are LGHDT and YNNKEL (reference sequence). V was shortened by 0 bases and J by 1 base, with 9 bases between the two germline ends. The CDR3 is CASSQDGAYNYGYTF. The CDR3 coding sequence is TGTGCCAGCAGCCAAGACGGGGCATATAACTATGGCTACACCTTC.

This clonotype appeared a few times. The chain combines TRBV10-2 with TRBJ1-4; D gene unclear. Germline V gene lookup returns CDR1 WSHSY and CDR2 SAAADI. This CDR3 region has 16 residues. V was shortened by 0 bases and J by 7 bases, with 15 bases between the two germline ends. The CDR3 region has the DNA TGCGCCAGCAGTGAGTCGACGCCGGGTTTGGGTGAAAAACTGTTTTTT. Its protein is CASSESTPGLGEKLFF.

A note on this clonotype: The junction departs from germline at one end; a sequencing error may be responsible. V usage is TRBV6-5 and J usage is TRBJ2-1, with TRBD2 identical over 12 bases. Germline values: CDR1 MNHEY, CDR2 SVGAGI. The CDR3 covers 15 residues. The CDR3 nucleotides are TGTGCCGGCAGACTGACTAGCGGGGGAGCGGATGAGCAGTTCTTC. It yields the protein CAGRLTSGGADEQFF.

About this clonotype itself: A much larger clone differs by one base, so this may be a read error. This likely comes from a read error, as the CDR3 has no conserved phenylalanine or tryptophan at its end. The rearrangement links TRBV3-1 to TRBJ1-4, with 9 nucleotides matching TRBD1. The germline CDR1 and CDR2 sequences are LGHDT and YNNKEL (reference sequence). The V gene end was trimmed by 4 bases and the J gene end by 6 bases; junction bases not matched to a gene: 3. This CDR3 comprises 14 residues. The CDR3 region is CASSPGQGDEKLFL. CDR3 coding DNA: TGTGCCAGCAGCCCGGGACAGGGCGATGAAAAACTGTTTTTA.

The chain carries TRBV19 and TRBJ2-1, with D possibly matching TRBD1 (5 bases). The ends were cut back, 8 bases at V and 8 bases at J, with 22 bases in the middle. The CDR3 runs 15 residues. Germline V gene sequence: CDR1 LNHDA, CDR2 SQIVND (reference sequence). The CDR3 here is CASAASGYRGHEQFF. CDR3 nucleotide sequence: TGTGCCAGTGCCGCCTCAGGGTACAGAGGCCATGAGCAGTTCTTC.

In the case of this clonotype: A read error is possible here, since a much larger clone lies one base away. The rearrangement uses TRBV24-1 and TRBJ1-1; 8 bases map to TRBD1. Looked up from germline, CDR1 is KGHDR and CDR2 is SFDVKD. The CDR3 contains 13 residues. Written as DNA, the CDR3 is TGTGCCACCAGAAGGACAGGGACCACTGAAGCTTCCTTT. It encodes CATRRTGTTEASF.

This clonotype came up many times. The chain recombines TRBV28 with TRBJ1-4; perhaps TRBD1 as D (6 bases). Trimming stripped 5 bases from V and 8 bases from J, with 21 bases between. Looked up from germline, CDR1 is MDHEN and CDR2 is SYDVKM. The CDR3 has 16 residues. The CDR3 DNA follows: TGTGCCAGCAGTAGCCATTCGTCTGGGGGCGGGGAAAAACTGTTTTTT. The encoded protein is CASSSHSSGGGEKLFF.

For this clonotype: An end of the junction does not agree with germline; a read error may underlie this. The rearrangement joins TRBV6-2 or TRBV6-3 to TRBJ2-3; TRBD2 matches at 12 bases. The germline V gene encodes CDR1 MNHEY and CDR2 SVGEGT. The CDR3 loop spans 21 amino acids. The CDR3 sequence: CTSSYGPAASGGAVSTDTQYF. CDR3 bases: TGTACCAGCAGTTACGGGCCTGCGGCTAGCGGGGGGGCGGTGAGCACAGATACGCAGTATTTT.

In the case of this clonotype: A junction boundary mismatches the germline segment, possibly from a read error. The rearrangement joins TRBV28 to TRBJ1-2, with D uncertain. The germline gives CDR1 MDHEN, CDR2 SYDVKM. The CDR3 is 14 amino acids. This chain's CDR3 is CACSPGRGNYGYTF. The CDR3 bases are TGTGCCTGCAGCCCAGGCCGGGGTAACTATGGCTACACCTTT.

This clonotype was found many times. The V gene is TRBV3-1, the J gene TRBJ2-3; a weak D match, TRBD2 (5 bases). Looked up from germline, CDR1 is LGHDT and CDR2 is YNNKEL (reference sequence). V lost 4 bases to trimming and J lost 4 bases, with 12 bases between them. CDR3 size: 14 residues. CDR3: CASSRTGGPDTQYF. CDR3 nucleotide sequence: TGTGCCAGCAGCCGGACTGGAGGTCCAGATACGCAGTATTTT.

This clonotype was found a few times. This chain connects TRBV7-9 to TRBJ2-1; 7 bases are a match to TRBD1. V trimming: 4 bases; J trimming: 8 bases; junction bases outside the gene matches: 8. This CDR3 spans 14 amino acids. CDR1 and CDR2 (germline): SEHNR, FQNEAQ (reference sequence). The CDR3 spells CASSSPTGRHEQFF. CDR3 coding DNA: TGTGCCAGCAGCTCCCCGACAGGGCGGCATGAGCAGTTCTTC.

In its sample, this clonotype was seen many times. This chain uses TRBV7-9 with TRBJ2-5; D call uncertain. Trimming took 2 bases from V and 4 from J, leaving 11 bases between them. There are 14 residues in the CDR3. Germline CDR1 and CDR2: SEHNR and FQNEAQ (reference sequence). Here the CDR3 DNA reads TGTGCCAGCAGCTTATTGGCCCTCGGAGAGACCCAGTACTTC. Its translation: CASSLLALGETQYF.

There are many counts of this clonotype. The chain carries TRBV5-1 and TRBJ2-3, with TRBD2 identical over 12 bases. V trimming: 5 bases; J trimming: 0 bases; junction bases outside the gene matches: 13. The CDR3 loop spans 19 amino acids. Germline CDR1 reads SGHRS; CDR2 reads YFSETQ. The CDR3 DNA follows: TGCGCCAGCAGAGGAGGTTCGATACTAGCGGGGGGAAGCACAGATACGCAGTATTTT. Its protein product is CASRGGSILAGGSTDTQYF.

This clonotype was counted only a few times. V and J are TRBV28 and TRBJ1-5, with 7 positions matching TRBD1. Germline values: CDR1 MDHEN, CDR2 SYDVKM. The V and J ends lost 6 bases and 9 bases, in that order; junction bases with no gene match: 11. This CDR3 spans 14 amino acids. In nucleotides, the CDR3 is TGTGCCAGCAGCCCAGGGGGTGCCTCGACGCCCCAGCATTTT. Amino acid sequence: CASSPGGASTPQHF. The full variable domain, with the rest looked up from reference TRBV28 and TRBJ1-5, is DVKVTQSSRYLVKRTGEKVFLECVQDMDHENMFWYRQDPGLGLRLIYFSYDVKMKEKGDIPEGYSVSREKKERFSLILESASTNQTSMYLCASSPGGASTPQHFGDGTRLSIL.

This clonotype appeared a few times. This chain joins TRBV27 and TRBJ2-7; 11 bases fit TRBD1. Germline assignment: CDR1 MNHEY and CDR2 SMNVEV (reference sequence). The CDR3 covers 16 residues. V was pared by 3 bases and J by 4 bases, with 8 bases of the junction left unmatched. The CDR3 is CASSFSAGTGGYEQYF. Here the CDR3 DNA reads TGTGCCAGCAGTTTCTCCGCCGGGACAGGGGGTTACGAGCAGTACTTC.

This clonotype was observed a single time. The V call is TRBV4-1, the J call TRBJ1-1, with a possible D match to TRBD1 (5 bases). Germline-derived CDR1 and CDR2 are MGHRA and YSYEKL. V was cut by 0 bases and J by 6 bases, with 17 bases left in between. The CDR3 is 16 residues long. CDR3 region: CASSQDPTGLDAEAFF. CDR3 nucleotides: TGCGCCAGCAGCCAAGATCCTACAGGATTGGACGCTGAAGCTTTCTTT.

This clonotype was recorded many times. The chain carries TRBV5-1 and TRBJ2-3; D tentatively reads TRBD1 or TRBD2 (5 bases each). The CDR3 has 14 amino acids. V was cut by 4 bases and J by 1 base, with 10 bases left in between. Germline-derived CDR1 and CDR2 are SGHRS and YFSETQ. The CDR3 sequence: CASSEGFGTDTQYF. In nucleotides, the CDR3 is TGCGCCAGCAGCGAGGGGTTCGGCACAGATACGCAGTATTTT. Full variable domain (remainder filled in from reference TRBV5-1 and TRBJ2-3): KAGVTQTPRYLIKTRGQQVTLSCSPISGHRSVSWYQQTPGQGLQFLFEYFSETQRNKGNFPGRFSGRQFSNSRSEMNVSTLELGDSALYLCASSEGFGTDTQYFGPGTRLTVL.

Concerning this clonotype itself: With a much larger clone just one base away, this may be a read error. The chain recombines TRBV2 with TRBJ1-1, with D unclear. The CDR3 loop spans 14 amino acids. Looked up from germline, CDR1 is SNHLY and CDR2 is FYNNEI. V was trimmed by 5 bases and J by 6 bases, leaving 16 bases between them. The CDR3 region is CASSIKVGGSEAFF. CDR3 DNA sequence: TGTGCCAGCAGTATAAAGGTCGGAGGGTCTGAAGCTTTCTTT.